Described below is a single T cell receptor (beta chain) sequence and its context. This sample is part of a study of T cell changes during pregnancy in multiple sclerosis. The method was immunoSEQ multiplex PCR; TCRdb's version includes in-frame clones alone and lacks a portion of them. The repertoire holds around 97,000 clones, with 90% as singletons. The germline gives CDR1 MNHEY, CDR2 SVGAGI. The CDR3 contains 12 residues. V was trimmed by 2 bases and J by 9 bases, leaving 10 bases between them. The source is a female donor in good health, enrolled as a control in a pregnancy study. This specimen consisted of peripheral blood, obtained in the second trimester of pregnancy. The V and J genes are TRBV6-5 and TRBJ1-2, with a possible D match to TRBD1 (5 bases). DNA of the CDR3: TGTGCCAGCAGTTACAGGCAGGGTCGCTACACCTTC. Protein sequence: CASSYRQGRYTF.